These 31 T cell receptor beta chains were all obtained from the same sample, sequenced in a study of cytomegalovirus exposure and HLA in healthy donors. 13 Jbeta primers and 60 Vbeta primers were used for the PCR. Some clones are missing from TCRdb's copy, which holds only in-frame ones; the method was immunoSEQ multiplex PCR. The repertoire consists of some 150,000 clones, with about four fifths occurring once and the leading ten covering around 6.2%. The sample was PBMCs. The receptors come from a man aged 25-45 years in good health and CMV-seropositive.

V usage is TRBV6-5 and J usage is TRBJ2-5, with 11 bases identical to TRBD1. After removal of 6 bases from V and 5 bases from J, the junction contained 8 bases not matched to a gene. Germline loops: CDR1 MNHEY, CDR2 SVGAGI. This CDR3 has 15 residues. CDR3 residues: CASSQDRGRGETQYF. Written as DNA, the CDR3 is TGTGCCAGCAGCCAGGACAGGGGGCGGGGGGAGACCCAGTACTTC.

CDR3 amino acids: CASSDGQGTTNEKLFF. CDR3 coding DNA: TGCGCCAGCAGTGACGGACAGGGGACAACTAATGAAAAACTGTTTTTT. V is TRBV10-1 and J is TRBJ1-4; 9 nucleotides agree with TRBD1. The germline CDR1 and CDR2 sequences are WNHNN and SYGVQD (reference sequence). The CDR3 is 16 amino acids. Trimming took 3 bases from V and 0 from J; bases not matched to a gene: 2.

This chain uses TRBV7-8 with TRBJ1-1; 7 nucleotides align to TRBD1. The ends lost 4 bases at V and 1 base at J; junction bases unmatched: 12. The germline gives CDR1 SGHVS, CDR2 FQNEAQ. The CDR3 has 17 amino acids. CDR3 amino acids: CASSSKLRQGGNTEAFF. In nucleotides, the CDR3 is TGTGCCAGCAGCTCCAAATTAAGACAGGGCGGGAACACTGAAGCTTTCTTT.

The chain joins TRBV2 to TRBJ2-7; tentatively, D is TRBD1 (5 bases). The CDR3 contains 12 residues. The V gene's germline CDR1 is SNHLY and CDR2 FYNNEI. V lost 8 bases and J 1 base, leaving 9 bases between the germline ends. This chain's CDR3 is CASLPGSYEQYF. The CDR3 DNA follows: TGTGCCAGCCTCCCAGGGTCCTACGAGCAGTACTTC.

The V and J genes are TRBV25-1 and TRBJ2-5, with D possibly matching TRBD2 (7 bases). CDR1 is MGHDK, CDR2 SYGVNS, per germline. V was clipped by 7 bases and J by 5 bases, with 20 bases between them. The CDR3 extends over 15 amino acids. Written as DNA, the CDR3 is TGTGCCAGCACCCCGGGGGGCCGAGGTTCGGAGACCCAGTACTTC. It encodes CASTPGGRGSETQYF. Supplemented by reference TRBV25-1 and TRBJ2-5, the full variable domain reads EADIYQTPRYLVIGTGKKITLECSQTMGHDKMYWYQQDPGMELHLIHYSYGVNSTEKGDLSSESTVSRIRTEHFPLTLESARPSHTSQYLCASTPGGRGSETQYFGPGTRLLVL.

The chain has TRBV28 and TRBJ2-5, with TRBD1 identical over 7 bases. The V gene's germline CDR1 is MDHEN and CDR2 SYDVKM. With 10 bases clipped from V and 4 bases from J, the junction kept 9 bases outside the gene matches. The CDR3 runs to 13 residues. The CDR3 region is CAIHSRGRETQYF. The CDR3 bases are TGTGCCATCCATTCTAGGGGGCGAGAGACCCAGTACTTC.

The sample holds a few counts of this clone. V and J are TRBV5-5 and TRBJ1-5; tentatively, D is TRBD1 (5 bases). Trimming cost V 0 bases and J 0 bases, with 10 bases left between them. This CDR3 comprises 16 residues. In germline, CDR1 is SGHKS, CDR2 YYEKEE (reference sequence). CDR3 DNA: TGTGCCAGCAGCTTGGGACAGAGTAATAGCAATCAGCCCCAGCATTTT. This sequence encodes CASSLGQSNSNQPQHF. Combining the CDR3 with reference TRBV5-5 and TRBJ1-5 gives the whole variable domain DAGVTQSPTHLIKTRGQQVTLRCSPISGHKSVSWYQQVLGQGPQFIFQYYEKEERGRGNFPDRFSARQFPNYSSELNVNALLLGDSALYLCASSLGQSNSNQPQHFGDGTRLSIL.

The chain carries TRBV4-3 and TRBJ1-6, with a possible D match to TRBD1 (5 bases). The CDR3 has 16 amino acids. V shed 0 bases and J shed 9 bases, with 15 bases lying between them. Germline V gene sequence: CDR1 LGHNA, CDR2 YSLEER. The CDR3 reads CASSQERQGGGSPLHF. CDR3 DNA sequence: TGCGCCAGCAGCCAAGAACGGCAGGGAGGCGGTTCACCCCTCCACTTT.

The gene calls are TRBV7-2 and TRBJ1-3, with 8 positions matching TRBD1. This CDR3 is built from 15 residues. Trimming took 3 bases from V and 4 from J; bases not matched to a gene: 5. Germline V lookup: CDR1 SGHTA, CDR2 FQGNSA. CDR3 sequence reads: CASSFSRDRGNTIYF. CDR3 sequence (DNA): TGTGCCAGCAGCTTTTCCCGGGACAGGGGAAACACCATATATTTT.

The V gene is TRBV29-1, the J gene TRBJ1-2, with a tentative D call TRBD1 (6 bases). Germline V gene sequence: CDR1 SQVTM, CDR2 ANQGSEA. This CDR3 spans 17 amino acids. The V gene lost 4 bases and the J gene lost 2 bases, with 23 bases spanning the gap. The CDR3, as DNA: TGCAGCGTTGCCGGGATGCGAGAACAGGGAAGGAACTATGGCTACACCTTC. It is translated as CSVAGMREQGRNYGYTF.

The chain has TRBV6-4 and TRBJ2-2; TRBD1 agrees at 8 bases. The CDR3 covers 15 residues. The V gene end was trimmed by 5 bases and the J gene end by 6 bases; junction bases not matched to a gene: 8. The germline gives CDR1 MRHNA, CDR2 SNTAGT. The CDR3 bases are TGTGCCAGCAGTCAGGAGACAGGGGCGGCCGGGGAGCTGTTTTTT. Protein: CASSQETGAAGELFF.

The chain carries TRBV5-1 and TRBJ1-1, with D perhaps matching TRBD1 (5 bases). The CDR3 covers 16 residues. Looked up from germline, CDR1 is SGHRS and CDR2 is YFSETQ. Trimming stripped 3 bases from V and 0 bases from J, with 15 bases between. The CDR3 sequence: CASSYGTGGLNTEAFF. CDR3 nucleotides: TGCGCCAGCAGCTACGGGACCGGGGGACTGAACACTGAAGCTTTCTTT. Based on the CDR3 plus reference TRBV5-1 and TRBJ1-1, the full variable domain is KAGVTQTPRYLIKTRGQQVTLSCSPISGHRSVSWYQQTPGQGLQFLFEYFSETQRNKGNFPGRFSGRQFSNSRSEMNVSTLELGDSALYLCASSYGTGGLNTEAFFGQGTRLTVV.

This sequence joins TRBV18 and TRBJ1-1, with 11 nucleotides matching TRBD1. V shed 3 bases and J 6 bases; nucleotides not matched to a gene: 6. Germline lookup yields CDR1 KGHSH and CDR2 LQKENI. This CDR3 is built from 15 residues. DNA for the CDR3: TGTGCCAGCTCACCGTACGGACAGGGGGCATCTGAAGCTTTCTTT. It translates to CASSPYGQGASEAFF.

J is TRBJ2-5 and V is TRBV19; tentative D call: TRBD2 (6 bases). The CDR3 runs to 14 residues. CDR1 is LNHDA, CDR2 SQIVND, per germline (reference sequence). The germline V and J ends were trimmed by 6 bases and 5 bases, with 16 bases remaining between them. CDR3 sequence: CASSLTSRGETQYF. CDR3 in DNA: TGTGCCAGTAGCCTCACTAGCCGAGGGGAGACCCAGTACTTC.

The sample holds a few counts of this clone. The rearrangement uses TRBV19 and TRBJ1-3, with 9 bases matching TRBD1. Germline CDR1 is LNHDA and CDR2 is SQIVND (reference sequence). The CDR3 has 14 residues. J lost 4 bases, V lost 6 bases, and 4 bases had no gene match. CDR3 amino acids: CASRQGAAGNTIYF. The CDR3 nucleotides are TGTGCCAGTAGACAGGGGGCAGCAGGAAACACCATATATTTT.

CDR3 protein: CASSSPGQSYYGYTF. CDR3 DNA sequence: TGTGCCAGCAGCTCACCGGGACAGAGTTACTATGGCTACACCTTC. The rearrangement joins TRBV5-4 to TRBJ1-2; 7 bases match TRBD1. In germline, CDR1 is SGHNT, CDR2 YYREEE (reference sequence). CDR3 size: 15 residues. Trimming removed 3 bases from V and 3 bases from J; junction bases left unmatched: 8.

The V and J genes are TRBV6-1 and TRBJ1-4, with 8 positions matching TRBD1. With 5 bases clipped from V and 2 bases from J, the junction kept 1 base outside the gene matches. CDR1 is MNHNS and CDR2 is SASEGT in the germline V gene. This CDR3 region has 14 residues. The CDR3 DNA follows: TGTGCCAGCAGTAACAGGGGGACTAATGAAAAACTGTTTTTT. Protein product: CASSNRGTNEKLFF.

The chain couples TRBV13 to TRBJ2-7; 7 positions agree with TRBD1. Germline CDR1 is PRHDT and CDR2 is FYEKMQ (reference sequence). Trimming removed 1 base from V and 5 bases from J; junction bases left unmatched: 8. The CDR3 totals 15 residues. For the CDR3, the DNA is TGTGCCAGCAGCTTAGAAGCAGGGGGTAAGAACGAGCAGTACTTC. Translating it yields CASSLEAGGKNEQYF. The full variable domain, with the rest looked up from reference TRBV13 and TRBJ2-7, is AAGVIQSPRHLIKEKRETATLKCYPIPRHDTVYWYQQGPGQDPQFLISFYEKMQSDKGSIPDRFSAQQFSDYHSELNMSSLELGDSALYFCASSLEAGGKNEQYFGPGTRLTVT.

The chain is built from TRBV5-1 and TRBJ2-3; 7 nucleotides match TRBD2. Germline values: CDR1 SGHRS, CDR2 YFSETQ. V was clipped by 0 bases and J by 6 bases; unmatched bases: 4. This CDR3 has 14 amino acids. DNA of the CDR3: TGCGCCAGCAGCTTGGGAGCGGGGCGGGATACGCAGTATTTT. This codes for CASSLGAGRDTQYF.

The rearrangement joins TRBV12-5 to TRBJ1-4; 11 positions match TRBD1. Germline-derived CDR1 and CDR2 are LGHNT and FRNRAP. The CDR3 length is 15 residues. The V and J ends lost 3 bases and 7 bases, in that order; junction bases with no gene match: 4. CDR3 in amino acids: CASGFMGTGGEKLFF. The CDR3 nucleotides are TGTGCTAGTGGTTTTATGGGGACAGGGGGTGAAAAACTGTTTTTT.

This clone was seen once. This sequence joins TRBV6-4 and TRBJ1-1, with TRBD1 matching 10 bases. CDR3 length equals 13 residues. Germline CDR1 reads MRHNA; CDR2 reads SNTAGT. V shed 6 bases and J 7 bases; nucleotides not matched to a gene: 5. CDR3 sequence: CASRGQGVGEAFF. The CDR3 DNA sequence: TGTGCCAGCAGAGGACAGGGGGTCGGTGAAGCTTTCTTT.

This clone was seen a few times. The same CDR3 is also encoded by other DNA sequences in this sample. The chain joins TRBV5-1 to TRBJ1-1; perhaps TRBD1 as D (5 bases). The germline CDR1 and CDR2 sequences are SGHRS and YFSETQ. Trimming pared 0 bases from V and 4 bases from J, leaving 7 bases between. This CDR3 comprises 13 residues. The CDR3 region is CASSLGGGTEAFF. CDR3 in DNA: TGCGCCAGCAGCTTGGGGGGGGGCACTGAAGCTTTCTTT.

J is TRBJ2-2 and V is TRBV27; D is unclear. Germline V gene sequence: CDR1 MNHEY, CDR2 SMNVEV (reference sequence). V was cut by 6 bases and J by 8 bases, with 7 bases left in between. The CDR3 runs 11 residues. Here the CDR3 reads CASSPGGELFF. The DNA of the CDR3 is TGTGCCAGCAGCCCAGGTGGGGAGCTGTTTTTT.

This chain connects TRBV27 to TRBJ1-5, with D possibly matching TRBD1 (5 bases). Per the germline V gene, CDR1 is MNHEY and CDR2 is SMNVEV (reference sequence). The CDR3 is 16 amino acids. V was trimmed by 4 bases and J by 4 bases, leaving 17 bases between them. The DNA for the CDR3 is TGTGCCAGCAGTTCGCTGAGTGGGGGGAGAAATCAGCCCCAGCATTTT. It encodes CASSSLSGGRNQPQHF.

The CDR3 DNA is TGTGCCAGCTCACTACGGGCGGGATCAGATACGCAGTATTTT. It translates to CASSLRAGSDTQYF. V gene TRBV18 combines with J gene TRBJ2-3, with D possibly matching TRBD2 (6 bases). Trimming removed 4 bases at V and 4 bases at J, with 12 bases between. CDR3 length: 14 amino acids. Germline V gene sequence: CDR1 KGHSH, CDR2 LQKENI.

CDR3 loop: CASGPGLAGEDTQYF. For the CDR3, the DNA is TGTGCCAGCGGCCCAGGACTAGCGGGAGAAGATACGCAGTATTTT. The J gene is TRBJ2-3, the V gene TRBV7-7, with 13 bases fitting TRBD2. The V gene end was trimmed by 8 bases and the J gene end by 5 bases; junction bases not matched to a gene: 7. CDR1 is SSHAT, CDR2 FNYEAQ, per germline (reference sequence). This CDR3 is built from 15 residues.

This clone appeared once. The chain has TRBV7-6 and TRBJ2-7; 8 positions match TRBD1. Looked up from germline, CDR1 is SGHVS and CDR2 is FNYEAQ. V shed 1 base, J shed 7 bases, and the junction held 3 bases outside the gene matches. The CDR3 runs to 13 residues. The CDR3 DNA reads TGTGCCAGCAGCTTAGGACAGGGGTGGGAGCAGTACTTC. It is translated as CASSLGQGWEQYF.

J is TRBJ2-1 and V is TRBV7-2; TRBD2 is a possible D gene (7 bases). V lost 2 bases, J lost 10 bases, and 12 bases lay in between. This CDR3 is built from 13 residues. Germline V gene lookup returns CDR1 SGHTA and CDR2 FQGNSA. The CDR3 bases are TGTGCCAGCAGCTTACGGGGGGCGCTAGAGCAGTTCTTC. Residues: CASSLRGALEQFF. The complete variable domain, with remaining parts taken from reference TRBV7-2 and TRBJ2-1, reads GAGVSQSPSNKVTEKGKDVELRCDPISGHTALYWYRQSLGQGLEFLIYFQGNSAPDKSGLPSDRFSAERTGGSVSTLTIQRTQQEDSAVYLCASSLRGALEQFFGPGTRLTVL.

In its sample, this clone was seen a few times. The V call is TRBV5-6, the J call TRBJ2-5, with D tentatively TRBD2 (5 bases). The J call could be wrong; TRBJ2-7 is a better fit for the DNA end. Germline V CDR1 and CDR2: SGHDT, YYEEEE. The CDR3 is made up of 14 amino acids. The CDR3 DNA follows: TGTGCCAGCAGCACCCGGGGTACGGTGCACGAGCAGTACTTC. Protein sequence: CASSTRGTVHEQYF.

This chain uses TRBV5-1 with TRBJ2-2; D possibly corresponds to TRBD1 (6 bases). The germline gives CDR1 SGHRS, CDR2 YFSETQ. This CDR3 is 15 amino acids long. Trimming pared 5 bases from V and 0 bases from J, leaving 11 bases between. CDR3 bases: TGCGCCAGCAGTTCAGGGGACGCGAACACCGGGGAGCTGTTTTTT. It encodes CASSSGDANTGELFF.

This rearrangement joins TRBV7-9 to TRBJ2-5; 13 positions agree with TRBD2. Looked up from germline, CDR1 is SEHNR and CDR2 is FQNEAQ (reference sequence). V shed 4 bases, J shed 6 bases, and the junction held 5 bases outside the gene matches. This CDR3 is 15 amino acids long. CDR3 sequence (DNA): TGTGCCAGCAGCTCATCCGGGACTAGCGGGAAGACCCAGTACTTC. Its protein is CASSSSGTSGKTQYF.